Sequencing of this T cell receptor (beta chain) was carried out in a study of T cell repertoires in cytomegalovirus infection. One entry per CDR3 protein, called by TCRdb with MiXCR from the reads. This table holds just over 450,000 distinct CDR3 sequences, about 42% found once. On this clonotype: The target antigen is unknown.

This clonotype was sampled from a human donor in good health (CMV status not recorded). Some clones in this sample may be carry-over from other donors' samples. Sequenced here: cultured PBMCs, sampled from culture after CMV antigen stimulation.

This CDR3 reads CSARPTGTSVFNEQFF. The CDR3 DNA follows: TGCAGTGCTAGACCGACCGGGACTAGCGTCTTCAATGAGCAGTTCTTC. The rearrangement links TRBV20-1 to TRBJ2-1; 10 nucleotides line up with TRBD2. Trimming took 2 bases from V and 6 from J; bases not matched to a gene: 10. The CDR3 contains 16 residues. CDR1 is DFQATT and CDR2 is SNEGSKA in the germline V gene (reference sequence).